These 17 T cell receptor beta chains originate from one sample sequenced in a study of T cells and Merkel cell carcinoma outcomes. Generated by immunoSEQ multiplex PCR, the TCRdb table keeps only in-frame clones and is missing some. The data hold 3,000 to 4,500 clones, with 92% observed a single time. What was sequenced was tumor tissue from Merkel cell carcinoma. The receptors were sampled from a human donor with Merkel cell carcinoma.

The chain links TRBV30 to TRBJ2-2; D is perhaps TRBD2 (6 bases). The V end lost 2 bases, the J end lost 2 bases, and 12 bases lay between the germline ends. The germline V gene has CDR1 GTSNPN and CDR2 SVGIG (reference sequence). CDR3 length equals 15 residues. CDR3 loop: CAWSTGLQNTGELFF. The CDR3 DNA follows: TGTGCCTGGAGTACGGGACTCCAAAACACCGGGGAGCTGTTTTTT.

The J gene is TRBJ2-2, the V gene TRBV6-5; tentatively, D is TRBD1 (5 bases). CDR3 length equals 13 residues. Germline CDR1 MNHEY, CDR2 SVGAGI. Trimming cost V 8 bases and J 4 bases, with 11 bases left between them. CDR3 region: CASSYDSTGELFF. CDR3 DNA: TGTGCCAGCTCCTATGACAGCACCGGGGAGCTGTTTTTT.

V and J are TRBV9 and TRBJ2-3, with TRBD2 matching 9 bases. The ends lost 4 bases at V and 4 bases at J; junction bases unmatched: 16. From germline, CDR1 is SGDLS and CDR2 YYNGEE. CDR3 size: 18 residues. CDR3 region: CASSFPGGGGRASDTQYF. In DNA, the CDR3 is TGTGCCAGCAGCTTCCCGGGAGGGGGCGGGAGGGCCTCAGATACGCAGTATTTT.

CDR3 DNA: TGTGCCAGCACCCGGCCGGGACAGGGGGCTTCCGGGGAGCTGTTTTTT. Amino acids: CASTRPGQGASGELFF. The rearrangement uses TRBV2 and TRBJ2-2; the match to TRBD1 covers 12 bases. The junction had 9 bases not matched to a gene; V was cut back by 7 bases and J by 6 bases. Germline V lookup: CDR1 SNHLY, CDR2 FYNNEI. This CDR3 contains 16 residues.

This rearrangement joins TRBV4-1 to TRBJ2-3; the match to TRBD2 covers 13 bases. CDR1 and CDR2 from the germline V gene are MGHRA and YSYEKL. This CDR3 comprises 17 residues. The V gene end was trimmed by 4 bases and the J gene end by 5 bases; junction bases not matched to a gene: 9. DNA of the CDR3: TGCGCCAGCAGCCGAAGGGGACTAGCGGGAAATGTAGATACGCAGTATTTT. This encodes CASSRRGLAGNVDTQYF.

The rearrangement uses TRBV7-3 and TRBJ2-1; D unclear. Germline assignment: CDR1 SGHTA and CDR2 FQGTGA. Trimming left V 4 bases short and J 12 bases short, with 19 bases between. The CDR3 is made up of 14 amino acids. The CDR3 bases are TGTGCCAGCAGCTCACAACCTTTAGGTAACGGGCAGTTCTTC. Its protein is CASSSQPLGNGQFF.

This clone was counted a single time. This chain connects TRBV11-3 to TRBJ2-1, with TRBD2 matching over 12 bases. Germline values: CDR1 SGHNT, CDR2 YENEEA. Trimming at V came to 4 bases and at J to 8 bases, leaving 9 bases not matched to a gene. This CDR3 contains 16 residues. The CDR3, as DNA: TGTGCCAGCAGCTCGGGCGGACTAGCGGGACTCGATGAGCAGTTCTTC. Translation gives CASSSGGLAGLDEQFF.

This chain connects TRBV5-1 to TRBJ1-1; TRBD1 is a possible D gene (6 bases). CDR1 and CDR2 (germline): SGHRS, YFSETQ. Between the trimmed V and J ends, which lost 4 bases and 8 bases, there was a span of 27 bases. This CDR3 is built from 17 residues. The CDR3 loop reads CASSAIGGTNPVGEAFF. Written as DNA, the CDR3 is TGCGCCAGCAGCGCTATAGGGGGGACTAACCCCGTTGGCGAAGCTTTCTTT.

The gene calls are TRBV7-8 and TRBJ1-1, with 7 nucleotides matching TRBD1. The CDR3 extends over 14 amino acids. Losses at the gene ends were 7 bases for V and 0 bases for J; bases not matched to a gene: 5. Per germline, CDR1 SGHVS and CDR2 FQNEAQ. This chain's CDR3 is CASNPGGLNTEAFF. The CDR3 nucleotides read TGTGCCAGCAACCCAGGGGGACTGAACACTGAAGCTTTCTTT.

The rearrangement links TRBV27 to TRBJ2-7; 7 bases match TRBD1. CDR3 length equals 12 residues. V lost 7 bases and J lost 2; bases outside the gene matches: 2. CDR1 and CDR2 from the germline V gene are MNHEY and SMNVEV (reference sequence). DNA for the CDR3: TGTGCCAGCAAGACAGGGCCCTACGAGCAGTACTTC. The encoded protein is CASKTGPYEQYF.

This clone has just one count. This chain joins TRBV5-1 and TRBJ1-3, with D tentatively TRBD1 (5 bases). This CDR3 comprises 14 residues. Germline-derived CDR1 and CDR2 are SGHRS and YFSETQ. V shed 4 bases and J shed 0 bases, with 8 bases lying between them. The CDR3 coding sequence is TGCGCCAGCAGCCTCGGGGGCTCTGGAAACACCATATATTTT. Amino acids: CASSLGGSGNTIYF.

The DNA for the CDR3 is TGTGCCAGCAGCCGAACCCGACTAGCTGGGGATACGCAGTATTTT. It is translated as CASSRTRLAGDTQYF. The chain recombines TRBV7-2 with TRBJ2-3; TRBD2 aligns across 7 bases. This CDR3 has 15 residues. The ends lost 5 bases at V and 6 bases at J; junction bases unmatched: 11. Germline values: CDR1 SGHTA, CDR2 FQGNSA.

The chain recombines TRBV10-3 with TRBJ1-4; 8 bases are a match to TRBD1. Germline-derived CDR1 and CDR2 are ENHRY and SYGVKD. The V and J ends lost 2 bases and 3 bases, in that order; junction bases with no gene match: 5. The CDR3 contains 16 residues. Here the CDR3 reads CAISEGQGRANEKLFF. DNA of the CDR3: TGTGCCATCAGTGAGGGACAGGGCAGAGCTAATGAAAAACTGTTTTTT.

The rearrangement joins TRBV10-1 to TRBJ2-1; 12 bases are shared with TRBD2. Trimming cost V 4 bases and J 5 bases; bases outside gene matches: 9. From germline, CDR1 is WNHNN and CDR2 SYGVQD (reference sequence). The CDR3 has 17 amino acids. The CDR3 here is CASSAISGLAGNNEQFF. In DNA form, the CDR3 reads TGCGCCAGCAGTGCGATCTCTGGACTAGCGGGAAACAATGAGCAGTTCTTC.

About this clone itself: Sequence at one end of the junction differs from germline and may be a read error. This sequence joins TRBV7-8 and TRBJ1-2; D uncertain. This CDR3 comprises 17 residues. The germline gives CDR1 SGHVS, CDR2 FQNEAQ. CDR3 in DNA: TGTGCCAGTAGCTTAGACGGGTCGGGGTCCGAAGCGGACGGCTACACCTTC. Encoded protein: CASSLDGSGSEADGYTF.

The rearrangement uses TRBV30 and TRBJ2-7, with 9 nucleotides matching TRBD1. Germline V gene data show CDR1 as GTSNPN and CDR2 as SVGIG (reference sequence). V trimming: 2 bases; J trimming: 6 bases; junction bases outside the gene matches: 8. The CDR3 is made up of 14 amino acids. DNA of the CDR3: TGTGCCTGGAGTACCGGACAGGGGATTAGCGAGCAGTACTTC. This translates into CAWSTGQGISEQYF. The whole variable domain, filled in from reference TRBV30 and TRBJ2-7, reads SQTIHQWPATLVQPVGSPLSLECTVEGTSNPNLYWYRQAAGRGLQLLFYSVGIGQISSEVPQNLSASRPQDRQFILSSKKLLLSDSGFYLCAWSTGQGISEQYFGPGTRLTVT.

A note on this clone: The sample carries other DNA sequences with the same CDR3. The chain has TRBV11-2 and TRBJ2-3; D is perhaps TRBD2 (6 bases). CDR3 size: 16 residues. The germline V and J ends were trimmed by 3 bases and 0 bases, with 13 bases remaining between them. Germline V gene sequence: CDR1 SGHAT, CDR2 FQNNGV. CDR3 protein: CASSFIGRGSTDTQYF. Written as DNA, the CDR3 is TGTGCCAGCAGCTTTATAGGGCGGGGAAGCACAGATACGCAGTATTTT.